The clone carrying this T cell receptor beta chain was seen more than once but under ten times. The entirety of the isolated RNA underwent reverse transcription, so expressed TCRB transcripts were sequenced. Sequencing was performed with immunoSEQ multiplex PCR; in TCRdb, only in-frame clones are kept and a portion is missing. The sample records more than 130,000 clones, around 7% being singletons. The sample is drawn from a study of beta chain features in type 1 diabetes. The source of this sequence is a woman aged 25-40 years in good health. The specimen sequenced was central memory CD4+ T cells from blood.

The CDR3 protein is CASSAGQKAYEQYF. CDR3 DNA: TGCGCCAGCAGCGCAGGACAGAAGGCCTACGAGCAGTACTTC. V and J are TRBV5-1 and TRBJ2-7; the D gene is possibly TRBD1 (6 bases). This CDR3 has 14 amino acids. CDR1 SGHRS and CDR2 YFSETQ come from the germline V gene. Trimming left V 4 bases short and J 2 bases short, with 13 bases between. The full variable domain, its missing parts supplied by reference TRBV5-1 and TRBJ2-7, is KAGVTQTPRYLIKTRGQQVTLSCSPISGHRSVSWYQQTPGQGLQFLFEYFSETQRNKGNFPGRFSGRQFSNSRSEMNVSTLELGDSALYLCASSAGQKAYEQYFGPGTRLTVT.